This T cell receptor beta chain was sequenced during a study of human CD8 memory T cell subsets (dated by TCRdb to the early 2020s). With regard to the full study: TCRbeta repertoires of stem-like (TSTEM), progenitor exhausted-like (TPEX) and effector memory CD8+ T cell subsets were compared to assess their clonal relationships. Six donors each provided TSTEM, TPEX and effector memory subsets, and TCRbeta repertoires were obtained from all six.

For CDR1 and CDR2, the germline V gene lists MGHRA and YSYEKL. The CDR3 contains 13 residues, cysteine and phenylalanine counted. No DNA appears here. Density gradient separation was used to isolate peripheral blood mononuclear cells from healthy donor buffy coats. In the study, total CD8+ T cells were enriched by negative magnetic separation with EasySep or MojoSort CD8+ T cell isolation kits. An RNeasy Mini Kit was used to extract total RNA from duplicate vials of around 140,000 sorted CD8+ T cells per subset. PBMCs were used either fresh or after cryopreservation in fetal bovine serum containing 10% DMSO. Fluorescence-activated cell sorting on a FACSAria III was used to sort the CD8+ T cell subsets to purity. Comment on this clonotype: Which antigen it targets is not known.

Instrument on record: NextSeq 550. A Human TCR Profiling Kit was used to prepare UMI-labeled 5' RACE TCRbeta libraries. Every TCRbeta library was prepared in parallel with an identical number of PCR cycles. The authors processed their data as follows. Between about 2,600 and 18,000 functional CDR3beta clonotypes were contained in each TCRbeta library. MIGEC 1.2.9 was used for UMI extraction and consensus assembly, with at least three reads per UMI being required. MiXCR 3.0.3 was used to extract in-frame CDR3beta repertoires. Each sample was downsampled to 42,000 randomly selected UMIs before diversity metrics were computed in VDJtools 1.2.1. For the top 3,000 clones of each sample pair, the repertoire overlap metrics D, R and F2 were calculated in VDJtools. The reads were reprocessed in TCRdb, with one entry per CDR3 protein sequence and no accompanying DNA. These V and J calls originate from TCRdb's pipeline instead of the authors' own analysis. The table for this sample records under 7,500 distinct CDR3 sequences. Clones ranked in the top ten supply roughly 33% of the sample.

What the research found in general, with its limitations: Normalized Shannon-Wiener diversity was similarly high in TSTEM and TPEX subsets, while effector memory subsets were less diverse by comparison. Both stem-like subsets shared clonotypes with effector memory cells, but TSTEM and TPEX repertoires overlapped minimally, suggesting distinct antigen spectra. Based on Chao1 estimates, TSTEM subsets appeared to have greater repertoire diversity than TPEX subsets, which could potentially reflect a broader range of specificities. Only TCRbeta chains were sequenced, and repertoire comparisons were based on six donors, with testing performed by paired t-tests and Bonferroni correction.

This TCR was recovered from a human donor in good health. Recombination linked TRBV4-1 to TRBJ2-1; TCRdb's D call, TRBD2, is unchecked because there is no DNA. What was sequenced was CD8+ effector memory T cells (TEM) sorted from PBMCs. What this sample's cell subset or site label stands for: effector memory CD8 T cells, CCR7- CD45RO+ CD95+. The CDR3 in this case is CASSHEGLAGTVF.